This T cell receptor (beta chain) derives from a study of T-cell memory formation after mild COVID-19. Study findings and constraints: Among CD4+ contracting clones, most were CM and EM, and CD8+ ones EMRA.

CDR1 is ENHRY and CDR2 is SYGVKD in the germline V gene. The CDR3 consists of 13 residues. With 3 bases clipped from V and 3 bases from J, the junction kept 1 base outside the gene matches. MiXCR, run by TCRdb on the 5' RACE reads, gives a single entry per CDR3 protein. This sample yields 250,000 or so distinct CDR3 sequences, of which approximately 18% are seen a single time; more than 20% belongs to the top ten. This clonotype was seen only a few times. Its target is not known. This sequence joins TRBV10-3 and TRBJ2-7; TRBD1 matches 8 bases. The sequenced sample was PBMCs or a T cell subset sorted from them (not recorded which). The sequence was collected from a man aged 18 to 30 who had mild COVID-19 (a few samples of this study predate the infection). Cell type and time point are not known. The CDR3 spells CAISEGQGYEQYF. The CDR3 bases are TGTGCCATCAGTGAAGGACAGGGCTACGAGCAGTACTTC.